Sequencing of this T cell receptor (beta chain) was carried out in a study of OX40 agonist ivuxolimab in advanced cancers. The data were produced by immunoSEQ multiplex PCR, yet TCRdb's version contains in-frame clones alone and is incomplete. The profile shows 50,000 to 65,000 clones, about 80% of them singletons. Trimming took off 6 bases at V and 6 bases at J, with 11 bases between the two ends. This CDR3 is built from 12 residues. Germline CDR1 is MNHEY and CDR2 is SVGAGI. On cycle 4 day 1 and cycle 7 day 1, as well as at baseline, blood was sampled. The sample consisted of CD4+ or CD8+ T cells sorted from blood, taken in a trial of the OX40 agonist ivuxolimab. This TCR derives from an adult with an advanced solid tumor such as melanoma, head and neck, liver or kidney cancer. The rearrangement joins TRBV6-5 to TRBJ1-2, with D perhaps matching TRBD1 (6 bases). The DNA for the CDR3 is TGTGCCAGCAGATCGACAGGCGATGGCTACACCTTC. Its protein is CASRSTGDGYTF.